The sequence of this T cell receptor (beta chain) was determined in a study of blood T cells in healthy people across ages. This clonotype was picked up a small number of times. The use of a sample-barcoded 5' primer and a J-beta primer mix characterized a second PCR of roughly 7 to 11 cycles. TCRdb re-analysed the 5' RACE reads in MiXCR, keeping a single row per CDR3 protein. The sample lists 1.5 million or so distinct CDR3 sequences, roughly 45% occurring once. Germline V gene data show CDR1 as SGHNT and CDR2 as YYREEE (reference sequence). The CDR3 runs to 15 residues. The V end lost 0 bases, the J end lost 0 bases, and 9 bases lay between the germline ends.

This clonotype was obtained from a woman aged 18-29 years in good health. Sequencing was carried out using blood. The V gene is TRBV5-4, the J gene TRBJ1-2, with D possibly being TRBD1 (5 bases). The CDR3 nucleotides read TGTGCCAGCAGCTTGGGACAGACCGCTAACTATGGCTACACCTTC. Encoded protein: CASSLGQTANYGYTF.